A single sample is the source of the 23 T cell receptor beta chains below, sequenced in a study of blood T cell repertoires in COVID-19. TCRdb's copy holds only in-frame clones and misses some; the assay was immunoSEQ multiplex PCR. The sample carries under 150,000 clones, over 70% recorded once. Specimen: peripheral blood. The receptors were sampled from a man between 50 and 59 years old with acute or convalescent COVID-19.

This clone came up a few times. The V gene is TRBV6-6, the J gene TRBJ1-5; TRBD1 is a possible D gene (5 bases). Trimming left V 10 bases short and J 7 bases short, with 17 bases between. Germline-derived CDR1 and CDR2 are MNHNY and SVGAGI (reference sequence). The CDR3 sequence is 13 residues long. The CDR3 coding sequence is TGTGCCACCGGCTGGGGCAGGATGCAGCCCCAGCATTTT. It translates to CATGWGRMQPQHF.

The chain uses TRBV9 and TRBJ1-6; D is unresolved. Trimming cost V 4 bases and J 0 bases, with 5 bases left between them. Germline loops: CDR1 SGDLS, CDR2 YYNGEE. CDR3 length: 14 residues. CDR3 in DNA: TGTGCCAGCAGCTACGGCTCCTATAATTCACCCCTCCACTTT. Translation gives CASSYGSYNSPLHF. Combining the CDR3 with reference TRBV9 and TRBJ1-6 gives the whole variable domain DSGVTQTPKHLITATGQRVTLRCSPRSGDLSVYWYQQSLDQGLQFLIQYYNGEERAKGNILERFSAQQFPDLHSELNLSSLELGDSALYFCASSYGSYNSPLHFGNGTRLTVT.

The V and J genes are TRBV5-5 and TRBJ1-2; no reliable D call. The CDR3 is 13 amino acids. Germline values: CDR1 SGHKS, CDR2 YYEKEE (reference sequence). V was cut by 4 bases and J by 1 base, with 8 bases left in between. The CDR3 bases are TGTGCCAGCAGCCCCGGGGATAACTATGGCTACACCTTC. Translating it yields CASSPGDNYGYTF.

This clone appeared a few times. This chain uses TRBV19 with TRBJ1-5; D gene unclear. Trimming cost V 7 bases and J 4 bases, with 17 bases left between them. Per the germline V gene, CDR1 is LNHDA and CDR2 is SQIVND (reference sequence). This CDR3 region has 15 residues. CDR3 DNA sequence: TGTGCCAGTACCGAAAACCCGGGCGGGAATCAGCCCCAGCATTTT. It yields the protein CASTENPGGNQPQHF.

The chain uses TRBV19 and TRBJ1-5; 7 bases match TRBD1. Germline trimming cut 7 bases from V and 1 base from J; bases unmatched to any gene: 7. CDR3 size: 15 residues. CDR1 LNHDA and CDR2 SQIVND come from the germline V gene (reference sequence). Here the CDR3 reads CASMKGARSNQPQHF. In DNA, the CDR3 is TGTGCCAGTATGAAGGGGGCAAGAAGCAATCAGCCCCAGCATTTT.

In this sample, this clone turned up a few times. V gene TRBV7-2 combines with J gene TRBJ1-3; tentative D call: TRBD1 (6 bases). CDR1 and CDR2 (germline): SGHTA, FQGNSA. V lost 8 bases to trimming and J lost 1 base, with 12 bases between them. This CDR3 contains 14 residues. In DNA form, the CDR3 reads TGTGCCAGCGCGGGGGGCGCTTCTGGAAACACCATATATTTT. Amino acid sequence: CASAGGASGNTIYF.

This sequence joins TRBV14 and TRBJ1-2; D ambiguous. From germline, CDR1 is SGHDN and CDR2 FVKESK. The CDR3 spans 12 residues. Trimming left V 3 bases short and J 1 base short, with 3 bases between. The CDR3, as DNA: TGTGCCAGCAGCCACCTTAACTATGGCTACACCTTC. It is translated as CASSHLNYGYTF.

This clone was seen only a few times. The chain recombines TRBV30 with TRBJ1-1, with 7 bases aligning to TRBD1. V dropped 4 bases and J dropped 1; count of bases not matched to a gene: 3. From germline, CDR1 is GTSNPN and CDR2 SVGIG (reference sequence). This CDR3 has 13 residues. CDR3 sequence reads: CAWTRQGNTEAFF. CDR3 DNA: TGTGCCTGGACCCGACAGGGGAACACTGAAGCTTTCTTT. The full variable domain, with the rest looked up from reference TRBV30 and TRBJ1-1, is SQTIHQWPATLVQPVGSPLSLECTVEGTSNPNLYWYRQAAGRGLQLLFYSVGIGQISSEVPQNLSASRPQDRQFILSSKKLLLSDSGFYLCAWTRQGNTEAFFGQGTRLTVV.

There are a few counts of this clone. The rearrangement joins TRBV7-2 to TRBJ2-7, with D possibly being TRBD2 (6 bases). Germline V lookup: CDR1 SGHTA, CDR2 FQGNSA. The CDR3 totals 15 residues. The germline V and J ends were trimmed by 5 bases and 0 bases, with 14 bases remaining between them. CDR3 loop: CASSITGTHSYEQYF. CDR3 DNA: TGTGCCAGCAGCATAACCGGGACTCACTCCTACGAGCAGTACTTC. Drawing the rest from reference TRBV7-2 and TRBJ2-7, the complete variable domain is GAGVSQSPSNKVTEKGKDVELRCDPISGHTALYWYRQSLGQGLEFLIYFQGNSAPDKSGLPSDRFSAERTGGSVSTLTIQRTQQEDSAVYLCASSITGTHSYEQYFGPGTRLTVT.

This clone has just a few counts. The V call is TRBV5-1, the J call TRBJ2-3; D remains unclear. Germline assignment: CDR1 SGHRS and CDR2 YFSETQ. V was trimmed by 5 bases and J by 2 bases, leaving 9 bases between them. The CDR3 is 13 residues long. CDR3 nucleotide sequence: TGCGCCAGCAGGGAGACCATCACAGATACGCAGTATTTT. Amino acid sequence: CASRETITDTQYF.

The genes are TRBV25-1 and TRBJ2-7; 7 bases align to TRBD2. With V trimmed by 5 bases and J by 2 bases, 12 bases remained unmatched. This CDR3 has 16 amino acids. Germline V gene data show CDR1 as MGHDK and CDR2 as SYGVNS. The CDR3 DNA reads as TGTGCCAGCAGTCCCTCTAGGGCTAGCGGTACCTACGAGCAGTACTTC. The encoded protein is CASSPSRASGTYEQYF.

The V and J genes are TRBV5-1 and TRBJ2-7; 7 bases fit TRBD1. This CDR3 is built from 14 residues. V was clipped by 3 bases and J by 5 bases; unmatched bases: 8. Germline loops: CDR1 SGHRS, CDR2 YFSETQ. The DNA for the CDR3 is TGCGCCAGCAGCTCGACAGGGAAGGAGGACGAGCAGTACGTC. It translates to CASSSTGKEDEQYV.

This chain uses TRBV5-4 with TRBJ1-2, with a possible D match to TRBD1 (5 bases). The V end lost 2 bases, the J end lost 0 bases, and 11 bases lay between the germline ends. Germline CDR1 reads SGHNT; CDR2 reads YYREEE (reference sequence). The CDR3 is 15 residues long. CDR3 protein: CASSLIDRSNYGYTF. In DNA form, the CDR3 reads TGTGCCAGCAGCTTAATAGACAGATCTAACTATGGCTACACCTTC. The whole variable domain, filled in from reference TRBV5-4 and TRBJ1-2, reads ETGVTQSPTHLIKTRGQQVTLRCSSQSGHNTVSWYQQALGQGPQFIFQYYREEENGRGNFPPRFSGLQFPNYSSELNVNALELDDSALYLCASSLIDRSNYGYTFGSGTRLTVV.

This chain connects TRBV10-3 to TRBJ2-2; TRBD1 matches 7 bases. The CDR3 has 16 amino acids. Per the germline V gene, CDR1 is ENHRY and CDR2 is SYGVKD. J gave up 5 bases and V 0 bases, and 6 bases lay outside the gene matches. The CDR3 sequence: CAISESRGLQTGELFF. The CDR3 nucleotides read TGTGCCATCAGTGAGTCGAGGGGGCTTCAAACCGGGGAGCTGTTTTTT.

This clone was seen just once. This rearrangement joins TRBV7-2 to TRBJ2-1; tentatively, D is TRBD1 (6 bases). The CDR3 is 15 residues long. CDR1 and CDR2 (germline): SGHTA, FQGNSA. The ends were cut back, 5 bases at V and 4 bases at J, with 15 bases in the middle. CDR3 region: CASSGRDTSYNEQFF. In DNA, the CDR3 is TGTGCCAGCAGCGGCCGGGACACCTCTTACAATGAGCAGTTCTTC.

In this sample, this clone turned up once. The genes are TRBV4-2 and TRBJ1-2; TRBD1 matches at 7 bases. Germline loops: CDR1 LGHNA, CDR2 YNFKEQ. The V segment lost 0 bases and the J segment 1 base; nucleotides outside the gene matches: 11. CDR3 length: 18 residues. The CDR3 region is CASSQDLPDRVLNYGYTF. The DNA of the CDR3 is TGTGCCAGCAGCCAAGACCTCCCCGACAGGGTGCTTAACTATGGCTACACCTTC.

The chain recombines TRBV5-8 with TRBJ1-1, with 7 bases lining up with TRBD1. The CDR3 has 14 amino acids. Germline trimming cut 0 bases from V and 5 bases from J; bases unmatched to any gene: 4. In germline, CDR1 is SGHTS, CDR2 YDEGEE. CDR3: CASSLGDRVTEAFF. In DNA form, the CDR3 reads TGTGCCAGCAGCTTGGGAGACAGGGTAACTGAAGCTTTCTTT.

This clone was found a few times. The chain is built from TRBV5-1 and TRBJ1-4; TRBD1 matches at 9 bases. V trimming: 0 bases; J trimming: 7 bases; junction bases outside the gene matches: 4. This CDR3 has 15 amino acids. Germline V gene sequence: CDR1 SGHRS, CDR2 YFSETQ. This CDR3 reads CASSLGDRDVEKLFF. Written as DNA, the CDR3 is TGCGCCAGCAGCTTGGGGGACAGGGATGTTGAAAAACTGTTTTTT. Supplemented by reference TRBV5-1 and TRBJ1-4, the full variable domain reads KAGVTQTPRYLIKTRGQQVTLSCSPISGHRSVSWYQQTPGQGLQFLFEYFSETQRNKGNFPGRFSGRQFSNSRSEMNVSTLELGDSALYLCASSLGDRDVEKLFFGSGTQLSVL.

This clone has only one observation. This rearrangement joins TRBV2 to TRBJ1-5, with 9 bases that match TRBD1. This CDR3 is built from 17 residues. Germline lookup yields CDR1 SNHLY and CDR2 FYNNEI. With 8 bases clipped from V and 2 bases from J, the junction kept 13 bases outside the gene matches. CDR3 DNA: TGTGCCAGCGGAAAAGGACAGGGGAGAGAGGGCAATCAGCCCCAGCATTTT. Amino acid sequence: CASGKGQGREGNQPQHF.

The chain combines TRBV2 with TRBJ1-6; 8 bases fit TRBD1. With 6 bases clipped from V and 7 bases from J, the junction kept 5 bases outside the gene matches. Germline CDR1 SNHLY, CDR2 FYNNEI. CDR3 length: 14 residues. CDR3 coding DNA: TGTGCCAGCAGAACGACAGGGGCCAATTCACCCCTCCACTTT. Translation gives CASRTTGANSPLHF.

This chain uses TRBV3-1 (or the pseudogene TRBV3-2) with TRBJ2-1, with 12 bases fitting TRBD2. CDR3 length: 14 amino acids. The germline gives CDR1 LGHDT, CDR2 YNNKEL (reference sequence). The trim removed 7 bases at V and 7 bases at J, leaving 5 bases unmatched. CDR3 amino acids: CASTLGLAGNEQFF. CDR3 in DNA: TGTGCCAGCACCCTAGGACTAGCGGGGAATGAGCAGTTCTTC.

The V call is TRBV3-1 (or the pseudogene TRBV3-2), the J call TRBJ1-5; no clear D gene. The V end was cut by 2 bases, the J end by 8 bases, with 7 bases between. Germline lookup yields CDR1 LGHDT and CDR2 YNNKEL (reference sequence). The CDR3 contains 12 residues. CDR3 amino acids: CASSQPGEPQHF. CDR3 nucleotides: TGTGCCAGCAGCCAACCCGGGGAGCCCCAGCATTTT.

This chain links TRBV7-9 with TRBJ2-4; 11 bases map to TRBD1. Looked up from germline, CDR1 is SEHNR and CDR2 is FQNEAQ (reference sequence). Losses at the gene ends were 5 bases for V and 7 bases for J; bases not matched to a gene: 4. This CDR3 contains 14 residues. The CDR3 DNA reads TGTGCCAGCAGCCAAAGGGACAGGGGGAACATTCAGTACTTC. Translated: CASSQRDRGNIQYF.